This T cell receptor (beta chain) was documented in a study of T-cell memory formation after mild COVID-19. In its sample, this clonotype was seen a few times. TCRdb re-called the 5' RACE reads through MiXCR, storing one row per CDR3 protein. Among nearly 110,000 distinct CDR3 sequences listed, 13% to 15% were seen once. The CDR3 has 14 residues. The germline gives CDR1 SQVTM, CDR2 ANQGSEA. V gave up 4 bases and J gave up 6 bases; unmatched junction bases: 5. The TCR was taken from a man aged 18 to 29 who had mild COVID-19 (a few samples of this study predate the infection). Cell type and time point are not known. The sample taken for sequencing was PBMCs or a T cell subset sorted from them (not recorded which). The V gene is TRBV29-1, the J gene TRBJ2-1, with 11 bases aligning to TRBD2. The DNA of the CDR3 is TGCAGCGTTGTTCGGCTAGCGGGGGGCAATGAGCAGTTCTTC. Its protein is CSVVRLAGGNEQFF.